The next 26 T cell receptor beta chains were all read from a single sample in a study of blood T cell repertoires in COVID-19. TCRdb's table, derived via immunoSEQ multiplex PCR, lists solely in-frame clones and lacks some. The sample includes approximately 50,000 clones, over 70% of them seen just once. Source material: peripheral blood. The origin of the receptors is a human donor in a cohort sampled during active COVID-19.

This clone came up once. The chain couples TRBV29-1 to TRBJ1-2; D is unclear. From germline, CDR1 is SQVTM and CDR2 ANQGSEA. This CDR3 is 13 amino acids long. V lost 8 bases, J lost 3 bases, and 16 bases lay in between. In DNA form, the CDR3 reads TGCAGCTGCGTAGAGGCGTTCTACTATGGCTACACCTTC. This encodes CSCVEAFYYGYTF.

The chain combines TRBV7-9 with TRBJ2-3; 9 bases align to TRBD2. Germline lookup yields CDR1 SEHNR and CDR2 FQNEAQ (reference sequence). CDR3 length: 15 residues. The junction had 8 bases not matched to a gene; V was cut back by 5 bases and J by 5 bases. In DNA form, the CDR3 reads TGTGCCAGCAGCCCGACCCCTAGCGGGGAAGATACGCAGTATTTT. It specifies CASSPTPSGEDTQYF.

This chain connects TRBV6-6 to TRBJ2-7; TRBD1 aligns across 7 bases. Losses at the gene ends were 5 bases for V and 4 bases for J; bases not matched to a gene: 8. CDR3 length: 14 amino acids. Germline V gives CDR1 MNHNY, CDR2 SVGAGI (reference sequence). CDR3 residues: CASSPQQGQYEQYF. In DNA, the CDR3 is TGTGCCAGCAGTCCTCAACAGGGGCAGTACGAGCAGTACTTC.

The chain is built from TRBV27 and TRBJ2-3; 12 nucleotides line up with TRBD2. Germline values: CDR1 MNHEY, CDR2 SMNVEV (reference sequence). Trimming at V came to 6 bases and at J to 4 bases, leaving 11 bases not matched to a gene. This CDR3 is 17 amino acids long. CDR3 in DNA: TGTGCCAGCAGGTATCTAGCGGGGGGGCCATTGGCAGATACGCAGTATTTT. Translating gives CASRYLAGGPLADTQYF.

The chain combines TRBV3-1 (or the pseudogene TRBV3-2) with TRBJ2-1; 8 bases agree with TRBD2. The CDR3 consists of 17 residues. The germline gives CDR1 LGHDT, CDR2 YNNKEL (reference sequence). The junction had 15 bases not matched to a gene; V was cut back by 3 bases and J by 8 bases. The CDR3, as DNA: TGTGCCAGCAGCCAGAGCGGGGGAGCCATATCCCAACATGAGCAGTTCTTC. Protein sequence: CASSQSGGAISQHEQFF.

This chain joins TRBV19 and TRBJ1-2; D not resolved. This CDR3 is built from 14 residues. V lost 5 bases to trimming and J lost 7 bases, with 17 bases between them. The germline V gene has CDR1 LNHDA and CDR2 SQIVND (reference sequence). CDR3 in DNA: TGTGCCAGTAGTCTAGGACGAGGGCTCGGTGGCTACACCTTC. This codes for CASSLGRGLGGYTF.

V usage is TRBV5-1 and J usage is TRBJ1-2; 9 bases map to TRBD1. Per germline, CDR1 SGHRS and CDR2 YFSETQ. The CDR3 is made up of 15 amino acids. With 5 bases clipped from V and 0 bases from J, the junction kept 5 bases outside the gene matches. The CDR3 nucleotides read TGCGCCAGCAGAAGGGACAGGGTGGCTAACTATGGCTACACCTTC. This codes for CASRRDRVANYGYTF.

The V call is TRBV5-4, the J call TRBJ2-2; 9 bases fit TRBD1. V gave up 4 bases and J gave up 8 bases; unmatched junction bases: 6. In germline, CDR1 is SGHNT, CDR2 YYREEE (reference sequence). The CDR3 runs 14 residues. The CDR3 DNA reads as TGTGCCAGCAGCCACGGACAGGGGAGGGGGGAGCTGTTTTTT. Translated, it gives CASSHGQGRGELFF.

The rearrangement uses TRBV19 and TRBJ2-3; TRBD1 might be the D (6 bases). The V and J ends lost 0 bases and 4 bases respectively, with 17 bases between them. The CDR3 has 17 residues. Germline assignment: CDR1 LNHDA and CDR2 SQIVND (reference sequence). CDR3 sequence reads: CASSIDTGILLADTQYF. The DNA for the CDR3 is TGTGCCAGTAGTATAGACACAGGGATACTTTTAGCAGATACGCAGTATTTT. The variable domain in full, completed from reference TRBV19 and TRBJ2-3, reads DGGITQSPKYLFRKEGQNVTLSCEQNLNHDAMYWYRQDPGQGLRLIYYSQIVNDFQKGDIAEGYSVSREKKESFPLTVTSAQKNPTAFYLCASSIDTGILLADTQYFGPGTRLTVL.

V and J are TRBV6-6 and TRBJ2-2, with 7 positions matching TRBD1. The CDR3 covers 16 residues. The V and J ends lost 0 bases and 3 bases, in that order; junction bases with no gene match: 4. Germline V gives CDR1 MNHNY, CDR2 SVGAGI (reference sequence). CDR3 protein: CASSYSGTVDTGELFF. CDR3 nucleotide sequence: TGTGCCAGCAGTTACTCGGGGACAGTGGACACCGGGGAGCTGTTTTTT.

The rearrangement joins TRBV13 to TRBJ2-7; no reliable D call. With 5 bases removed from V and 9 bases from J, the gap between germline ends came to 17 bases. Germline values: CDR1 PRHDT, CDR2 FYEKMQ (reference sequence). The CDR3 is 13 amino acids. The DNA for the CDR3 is TGTGCCAGCAGCACCCTCCATTTTCGCGCGCAGTACTTC. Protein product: CASSTLHFRAQYF.

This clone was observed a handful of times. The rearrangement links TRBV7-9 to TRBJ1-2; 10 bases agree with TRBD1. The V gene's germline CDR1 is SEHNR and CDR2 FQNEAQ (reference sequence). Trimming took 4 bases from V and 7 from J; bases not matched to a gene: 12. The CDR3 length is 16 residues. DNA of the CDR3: TGTGCCAGCAGCTATACCCGGGACAGGGGCCCCCGTGGCTACACCTTC. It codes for CASSYTRDRGPRGYTF.

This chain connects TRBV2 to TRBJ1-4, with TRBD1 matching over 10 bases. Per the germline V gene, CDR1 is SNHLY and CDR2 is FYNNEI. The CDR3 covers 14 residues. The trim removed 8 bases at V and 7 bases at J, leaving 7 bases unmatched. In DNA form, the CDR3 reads TGTGCCAGCTCCGGGGACAGGGGCGGTGAAAAACTGTTTTTT. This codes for CASSGDRGGEKLFF.

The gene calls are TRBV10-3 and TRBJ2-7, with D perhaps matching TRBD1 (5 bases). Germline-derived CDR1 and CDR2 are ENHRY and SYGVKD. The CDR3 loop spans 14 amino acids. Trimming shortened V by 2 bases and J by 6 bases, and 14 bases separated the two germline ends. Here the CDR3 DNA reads TGTGCCATCAGTGAGGGTAGGGGTTCGTGCGAGCAGTACTTC. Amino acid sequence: CAISEGRGSCEQYF.

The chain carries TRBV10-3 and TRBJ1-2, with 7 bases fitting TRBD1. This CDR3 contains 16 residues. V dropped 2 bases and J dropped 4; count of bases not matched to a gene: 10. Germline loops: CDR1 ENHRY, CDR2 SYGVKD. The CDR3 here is CAISEGTDTPLYGYTF. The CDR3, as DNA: TGTGCCATCAGTGAGGGGACAGACACTCCTCTCTATGGCTACACCTTC.

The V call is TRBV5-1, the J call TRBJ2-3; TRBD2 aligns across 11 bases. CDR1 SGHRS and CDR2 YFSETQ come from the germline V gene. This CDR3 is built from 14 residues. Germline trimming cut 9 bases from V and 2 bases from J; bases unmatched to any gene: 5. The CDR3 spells CATNSGGDTDTQYF. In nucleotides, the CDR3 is TGCGCCACCAATAGCGGGGGGGACACAGATACGCAGTATTTT.

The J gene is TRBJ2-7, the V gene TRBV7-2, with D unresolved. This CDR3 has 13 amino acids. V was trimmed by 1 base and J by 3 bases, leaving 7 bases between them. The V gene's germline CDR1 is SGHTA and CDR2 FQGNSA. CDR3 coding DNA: TGTGCCAGCAGCTTAGTGAACGGCTACGAGCAGTACTTC. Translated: CASSLVNGYEQYF.

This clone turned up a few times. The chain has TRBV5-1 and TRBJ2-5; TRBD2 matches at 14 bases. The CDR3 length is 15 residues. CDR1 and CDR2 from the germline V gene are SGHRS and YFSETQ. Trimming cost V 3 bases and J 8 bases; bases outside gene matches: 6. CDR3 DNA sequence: TGCGCCAGCAGCTACGGACTAGCGGGGGGTCTTACCCAGTACTTC. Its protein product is CASSYGLAGGLTQYF.

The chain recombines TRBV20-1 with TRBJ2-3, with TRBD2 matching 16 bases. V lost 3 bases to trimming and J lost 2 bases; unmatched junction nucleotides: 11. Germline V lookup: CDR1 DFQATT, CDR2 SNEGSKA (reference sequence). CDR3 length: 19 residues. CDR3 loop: CSASRIAGTSGGDTDTQYF. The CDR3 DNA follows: TGCAGTGCTAGTAGAATAGCGGGGACTAGCGGGGGGGACACAGATACGCAGTATTTT.

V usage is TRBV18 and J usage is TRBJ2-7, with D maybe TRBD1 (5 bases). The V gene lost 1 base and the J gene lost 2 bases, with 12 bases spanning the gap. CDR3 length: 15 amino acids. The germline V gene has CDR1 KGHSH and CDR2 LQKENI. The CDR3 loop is CASSPQAGSPYEQYF. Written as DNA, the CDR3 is TGTGCCAGCTCACCACAGGCAGGGTCCCCCTACGAGCAGTACTTC.

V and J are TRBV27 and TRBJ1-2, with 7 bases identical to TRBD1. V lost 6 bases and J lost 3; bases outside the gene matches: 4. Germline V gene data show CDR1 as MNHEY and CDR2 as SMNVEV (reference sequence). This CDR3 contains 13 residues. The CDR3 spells CASSPQGHYGYTF. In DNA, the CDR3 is TGTGCCAGCAGCCCACAGGGGCACTATGGCTACACCTTC.

In DNA form, the CDR3 reads TGTGCCAGCAGTTTATCGGGACAGAATAATTCACCCCTCCACTTT. This translates into CASSLSGQNNSPLHF. This chain uses TRBV27 with TRBJ1-6; 7 nucleotides line up with TRBD1. With V trimmed by 0 bases and J by 5 bases, 1 base remained unmatched. CDR1 and CDR2 (germline): MNHEY, SMNVEV (reference sequence). The CDR3 has 15 amino acids.

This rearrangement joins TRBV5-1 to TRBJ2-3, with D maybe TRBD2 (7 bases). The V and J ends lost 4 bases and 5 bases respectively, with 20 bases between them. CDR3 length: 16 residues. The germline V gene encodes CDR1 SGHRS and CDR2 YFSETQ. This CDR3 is CASSPREGGGGDTQYF. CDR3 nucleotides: TGCGCCAGCAGCCCCCGCGAGGGGGGGGGTGGAGATACGCAGTATTTT. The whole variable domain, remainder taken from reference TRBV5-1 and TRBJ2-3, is KAGVTQTPRYLIKTRGQQVTLSCSPISGHRSVSWYQQTPGQGLQFLFEYFSETQRNKGNFPGRFSGRQFSNSRSEMNVSTLELGDSALYLCASSPREGGGGDTQYFGPGTRLTVL.

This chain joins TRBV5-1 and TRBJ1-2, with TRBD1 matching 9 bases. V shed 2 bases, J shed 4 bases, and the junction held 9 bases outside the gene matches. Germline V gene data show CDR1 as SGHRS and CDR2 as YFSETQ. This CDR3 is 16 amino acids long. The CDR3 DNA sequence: TGCGCCAGCAGCTTTACGGGGACAGGGCTGGGCTATGGCTACACCTTC. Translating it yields CASSFTGTGLGYGYTF.

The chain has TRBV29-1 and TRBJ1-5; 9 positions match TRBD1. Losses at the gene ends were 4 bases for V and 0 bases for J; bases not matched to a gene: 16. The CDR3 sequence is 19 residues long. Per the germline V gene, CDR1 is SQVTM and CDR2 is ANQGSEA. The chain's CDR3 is CSVGTGTGRGEGSNQPQHF. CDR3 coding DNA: TGCAGCGTTGGTACCGGGACAGGGCGGGGCGAGGGTAGCAATCAGCCCCAGCATTTT. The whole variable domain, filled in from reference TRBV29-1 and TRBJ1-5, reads SAVISQKPSRDICQRGTSLTIQCQVDSQVTMMFWYRQQPGQSLTLIATANQGSEATYESGFVIDKFPISRPNLTFSTLTVSNMSPEDSSIYLCSVGTGTGRGEGSNQPQHFGDGTRLSIL.

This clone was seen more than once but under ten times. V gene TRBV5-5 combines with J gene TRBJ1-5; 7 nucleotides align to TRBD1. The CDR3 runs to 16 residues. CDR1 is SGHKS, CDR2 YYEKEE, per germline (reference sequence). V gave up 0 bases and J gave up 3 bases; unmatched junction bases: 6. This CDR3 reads CASSLAGTEFNQPQHF. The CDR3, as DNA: TGTGCCAGCAGCTTGGCAGGGACAGAGTTCAATCAGCCCCAGCATTTT.